A selection of T cell receptor beta chains follows, all from one sample in a study of cytomegalovirus exposure and HLA in healthy donors. Measured with immunoSEQ multiplex PCR; TCRdb has only the in-frame clones, and not every one. The profile shows approximately 150,000 clones, 65% to 85% of them singletons. Sequenced input: PBMCs. Every receptor here comes from a male donor in good health and CMV-seronegative. The CDR3 runs from the conserved cysteine through the conserved F or W. Each record gives: V gene, clone size, D gene, J gene, CDR3 length, CDR3 DNA, CDR3 protein. D genes are given only for firm matches. The listing skips clone size in some rows; elsewhere it reads once, few, many or a size class.

V: TRBV18; size: NA; D: TRBD1; J: TRBJ1-6; length: 15; DNA: TGTGCCAGCTCACCACCGGGACAGGGGGCCTCACCCCTCCACTTT; CDR3: CASSPPGQGASPLHF
V: TRBV6-5; size: NA; D: NA; J: TRBJ2-5; length: 16; DNA: TGTGCCAGCAGTTACTCGACCGGATCCTCCGGGGAGACCCAGTACTTC; CDR3: CASSYSTGSSGETQYF
V: TRBV27; size: NA; D: NA; J: TRBJ1-6; length: 12; DNA: TGTGCCAGCAGTTTACGGGGGGCACCCCTCCACTTT; CDR3: CASSLRGAPLHF
V: TRBV27; size: NA; D: TRBD1; J: TRBJ2-7; length: 16; DNA: TGTGCCAGCAGTCCCATCGCCGGGACAGGGGGGTACGAGCAGTACTTC; CDR3: CASSPIAGTGGYEQYF
V: TRBV5-6; size: NA; D: TRBD1; J: TRBJ2-2; length: 16; DNA: TGTGCCAGCAGCTTGATGGACAGGGTGAACACCGGGGAGCTGTTTTTT; CDR3: CASSLMDRVNTGELFF
V: TRBV7-9; size: NA; D: NA; J: TRBJ2-2; length: 15; DNA: TGTGCCAGCAGCTTCCCACAGAGAGACACCGGGGAGCTGTTTTTT; CDR3: CASSFPQRDTGELFF
V: TRBV18; size: NA; D: NA; J: TRBJ2-7; length: 17; DNA: TGTGCCAGCTCACCACTTATCTTAGAGGACAGCCCCCACGAGCAGTACTTC; CDR3: CASSPLILEDSPHEQYF
V: TRBV4-3; size: NA; D: TRBD2; J: TRBJ2-7; length: 18; DNA: TGCGCCAGCAGCCAAGAATCGGGAGTTAGCGGGCTTTCCTACGAGCAGTACTTC; CDR3: CASSQESGVSGLSYEQYF
V: TRBV4-3; size: NA; D: TRBD2; J: TRBJ2-1; length: 15; DNA: TGCGCCAGCAGCCAAGAACCGGGAGGTGGGTTTGAGCAGTTCTTC; CDR3: CASSQEPGGGFEQFF
V: TRBV28; size: NA; D: TRBD1; J: TRBJ2-7; length: 15; DNA: TGTGCCAGCAGTTCGGGACAGGGAAGCTCCTACGAGCAGTACTTC; CDR3: CASSSGQGSSYEQYF
V: TRBV30; size: NA; D: NA; J: TRBJ1-5; length: 13; DNA: TGTGCCTGGAGTGGGGGCCGTAATCAGCCCCAGCATTTT; CDR3: CAWSGGRNQPQHF
V: TRBV15; size: NA; D: TRBD1; J: TRBJ1-4; length: 14; DNA: TGTGCCACCAGCAGGGACAGGGTCAATGAAAAACTGTTTTTT; CDR3: CATSRDRVNEKLFF
V: TRBV27; size: NA; D: NA; J: TRBJ1-2; length: 15; DNA: TGTGCCAGCAGTAACCTGGGCCTTCCTCCCTATGGCTACACCTTC; CDR3: CASSNLGLPPYGYTF
V: TRBV7-2; size: NA; D: NA; J: TRBJ2-3; length: 16; DNA: TGTGCCAGCAGCTTAGTGGGGACATCTAACACAGATACGCAGTATTTT; CDR3: CASSLVGTSNTDTQYF
V: TRBV11-3; size: NA; D: NA; J: TRBJ2-2; length: 16; DNA: TGTGCCAGCAGCCGACGCGGTTTCAGGGGCACCGGGGAGCTGTTTTTT; CDR3: CASSRRGFRGTGELFF
V: TRBV5-1; size: NA; D: TRBD2; J: TRBJ2-2; length: 13; DNA: TGCGCCAGCAGCCTGCCGGGGGGAGTGGAGCTGTTTTTT; CDR3: CASSLPGGVELFF
V: TRBV7-9; size: NA; D: NA; J: TRBJ2-5; length: 13; DNA: TGTGCCAGCAGCTCCCGACAGAAAGAGACCCAGTACTTC; CDR3: CASSSRQKETQYF
V: TRBV10-1; size: NA; D: TRBD1; J: TRBJ2-4; length: 15; DNA: TGCGCCAGCAGTGAGAACAGGGGGGCCAAAAACATTCAGTACTTC; CDR3: CASSENRGAKNIQYF
V: TRBV4-2; size: NA; D: NA; J: TRBJ1-1; length: 14; DNA: TGTGCCAGCAGCCCCTCAGATATTTTCCCTGAAGCTTTCTTT; CDR3: CASSPSDIFPEAFF
V: TRBV10-3; size: NA; D: TRBD1; J: TRBJ2-2; length: 13; DNA: TGTGCCATCAGGACAGGGTTGTCCGGGGAGCTGTTTTTT; CDR3: CAIRTGLSGELFF
V: TRBV7-6; size: NA; D: NA; J: TRBJ2-1; length: 13; DNA: TGTGCCAGCAGCTTGGGACAACTCAATGAGCAGTTCTTC; CDR3: CASSLGQLNEQFF
V: TRBV29-1; size: NA; D: TRBD1; J: TRBJ2-3; length: 15; DNA: TGCAGCGTTGAAACAAACAGGGGGCGCTGGGATACGCAGTATTTT; CDR3: CSVETNRGRWDTQYF
V: TRBV11-2; size: NA; D: NA; J: TRBJ2-7; length: 17; DNA: TGTGCCAGCAGCATCACGATGGGGCGGGGGCTCCCTCTTGAGCAGTACTTC; CDR3: CASSITMGRGLPLEQYF
V: TRBV6-1; size: NA; D: TRBD1; J: TRBJ1-2; length: 11; DNA: TGTGCCAGCAGTAGGACAGGGTGGTACACCTTC; CDR3: CASSRTGWYTF
V: TRBV5-1; size: NA; D: NA; J: TRBJ1-2; length: 14; DNA: TGCGCCAGCAGCTTGGAGGTCAGGGACTATGGCTACACCTTC; CDR3: CASSLEVRDYGYTF
V: TRBV21-1; size: NA; D: NA; J: TRBJ1-5; length: 16; DNA: TGTGCCAGAGGGGGGAGGGGCTACGTGAGCAATCAGCCCCAGCATTTT; CDR3: CARGGRGYVSNQPQHF
V: TRBV11-2; size: NA; D: TRBD1; J: TRBJ2-7; length: 13; DNA: TGTGCCAGCAGCCCCACACAGGGGTACGAGCAGTACTTC; CDR3: CASSPTQGYEQYF
V: TRBV7-9; size: NA; D: TRBD1; J: TRBJ1-1; length: 12; DNA: TGTTCCAGCAGCCCAGGACAGGGTGAAGCTTTCTTT; CDR3: CSSSPGQGEAFF
V: TRBV13; size: NA; D: TRBD2; J: TRBJ2-3; length: 17; DNA: TGTGCCAGCAGCTCCGTCTTGGGGGAGGGCCAAATTGATACGCAGTATTTT; CDR3: CASSSVLGEGQIDTQYF
V: TRBV7-8; size: NA; D: NA; J: TRBJ1-3; length: 15; DNA: TGTGCCAGCAGCTTAGAAGGGGGCTCTGGAAACACCATATATTTT; CDR3: CASSLEGGSGNTIYF
V: TRBV7-2; size: NA; D: NA; J: TRBJ2-3; length: 13; DNA: TGTGCCAGCAGCTTAGTTTTCGGAGATACGCAGTATTTT; CDR3: CASSLVFGDTQYF
V: TRBV2; size: NA; D: TRBD1; J: TRBJ1-6; length: 18; DNA: TGTGCCAGCAGCAGGGAGTGGGACAGACCAGAAAGAGGATCACCCCTCCACTTT; CDR3: CASSREWDRPERGSPLHF
V: TRBV19; size: once; D: NA; J: TRBJ1-1; length: 15; DNA: TGTGCCAGCCGAGAACACAGGACAGATAACACTGAAGCTTTCTTT; CDR3: CASREHRTDNTEAFF
V: TRBV10-3; size: NA; D: NA; J: TRBJ2-2; length: 14; DNA: TGTGCCACCCACGCGGAGGCTAACACCGGGGAGCTGTTTTTT; CDR3: CATHAEANTGELFF
V: TRBV20-1; size: NA; D: NA; J: TRBJ2-3; length: 11; DNA: TGCAGTGCTGCGTTAAGGAGAGGGCAGTATTTT; CDR3: CSAALRRGQYF
V: TRBV25-1; size: NA; D: TRBD1; J: TRBJ1-4; length: 13; DNA: TGTGCCAGCAGGGGACAGGGGACTGAAAAACTGTTTTTT; CDR3: CASRGQGTEKLFF
V: TRBV7-9; size: NA; D: NA; J: TRBJ1-1; length: 13; DNA: TGTGCCACCACAAATGGGGGGTACACTGAAGCTTTCTTT; CDR3: CATTNGGYTEAFF
V: TRBV29-1; size: NA; D: TRBD1; J: TRBJ1-1; length: 15; DNA: TGCAGCGCCCGCGGGACAGGCGCTAAGAACACTGAAGCTTTCTTT; CDR3: CSARGTGAKNTEAFF
V: TRBV6-5; size: NA; D: TRBD1; J: TRBJ1-1; length: 15; DNA: TGTGCCAGCAGTTACGGGACAGGTACAAACACTGAAGCTTTCTTT; CDR3: CASSYGTGTNTEAFF